Listed here is a single T cell receptor (beta chain). Antigen unknown. CDR3 size: 16 residues. V was clipped by 0 bases and J by 5 bases; unmatched bases: 6. Per the germline V gene, CDR1 is DFQATT and CDR2 is SNEGSKA (reference sequence). Using MiXCR, TCRdb re-called clones from the PCR reads. The sample holds under 25,000 clones; over 20% are singletons and the top ten take roughly 8.2%. The entry originates in a study of metastatic and nonmetastatic thyroid tumors. Overall study: Patients with malignant and benign thyroid disease provided blood and tumor or nodule tissue, whose repertoires were compared.

Thyroid surgery was performed in patients who had received no treatment beforehand. Study-wide results and limits: According to reports, the diversity of TCR beta was significantly higher in malignant thyroid tumors than in benign nodules, and this held in both blood and tumor samples.

This sequence was found in a female donor with papillary thyroid cancer or a benign thyroid nodule (not recorded which). Some clones in this sample may be carry-over from other donors' samples. Sample: adjacent normal tissue. This chain links TRBV20-1 with TRBJ2-7; TRBD2 aligns across 14 bases. As DNA, the CDR3 is TGCAGTGCTAGAGATCCCGGGACTAGCGGGAGAAACGAGCAGTACTTC. Amino acids: CSARDPGTSGRNEQYF.